This T cell receptor (beta chain) was sequenced in a study of radiation and T cells in renal cell carcinoma. Study results and limitations: From baseline, blood top tumor clonotypes peaked at 2 weeks post-radiation.

The time point was: blood 4 weeks post-SBRT, at nephrectomy. Stated treatment: 15 Gy SBRT to primary tumor, nephrectomy 4 weeks later. Nephrectomy followed 15 Gy stereotactic body radiation by 4 weeks. Radiation-treated patients gave blood at baseline, week 2 and week 4. Clear cell pathology was present in this patient's renal cell carcinoma. Data came from immunoSEQ multiplex PCR; TCRdb stores just in-frame clones and leaves some out. Of roughly 160,000 clones in the sample, about 87% were seen once. V was pared by 7 bases and J by 6 bases, with 10 bases of the junction left unmatched. Germline CDR1 reads MNHEY; CDR2 reads SVGAGI. CDR3 size: 15 residues. Concerning this clone itself: Its specificity is not known.

The sample here was blood, taken from a patient whose treatment included radiotherapy and nephrectomy. This TCR was sampled from a woman in her fifties or sixties with renal cell carcinoma. The genes are TRBV6-5 and TRBJ2-7; TRBD1 aligns across 12 bases. CDR3 amino acids: CASTRDRGRGGEQYF. The CDR3 region has the DNA TGTGCCAGCACCCGGGACAGGGGGCGCGGGGGCGAGCAGTACTTC.